This T cell receptor beta chain appears in the sequencing data of a study of blood T cell repertoires in COVID-19. Study-wide background: From the United States, Italy and Spain came samples of acute and convalescent COVID-19. Sources were T cells, B-cell-depleted T cells, or PBMCs; the material itself was cDNA or gDNA.

Germline V gives CDR1 SGHRS, CDR2 YFSETQ. The V segment lost 3 bases and the J segment 1 base; nucleotides outside the gene matches: 4. The CDR3 has 15 amino acids. As processed by the authors: Nucleated cell number was recorded as an estimate derived from reference gene primer amplification. Here immunoSEQ multiplex PCR was the method, and the copy in TCRdb shows in-frame clones only, minus some. The V and J calls and clone size were taken over from that table, and D and trimming were inferred from the DNA. Here the sample spans around 100,000 clones, 82% being singletons. The sample comprised peripheral blood. This rearrangement joins TRBV5-1 to TRBJ2-3; 8 bases agree with TRBD2. This sequence originates from a man between 65 and 85 years old with acute or convalescent COVID-19. The CDR3 reads CASSSGGLGTDTQYF. The CDR3 DNA is TGCGCCAGCAGCTCGGGGGGGCTCGGCACAGATACGCAGTATTTT.